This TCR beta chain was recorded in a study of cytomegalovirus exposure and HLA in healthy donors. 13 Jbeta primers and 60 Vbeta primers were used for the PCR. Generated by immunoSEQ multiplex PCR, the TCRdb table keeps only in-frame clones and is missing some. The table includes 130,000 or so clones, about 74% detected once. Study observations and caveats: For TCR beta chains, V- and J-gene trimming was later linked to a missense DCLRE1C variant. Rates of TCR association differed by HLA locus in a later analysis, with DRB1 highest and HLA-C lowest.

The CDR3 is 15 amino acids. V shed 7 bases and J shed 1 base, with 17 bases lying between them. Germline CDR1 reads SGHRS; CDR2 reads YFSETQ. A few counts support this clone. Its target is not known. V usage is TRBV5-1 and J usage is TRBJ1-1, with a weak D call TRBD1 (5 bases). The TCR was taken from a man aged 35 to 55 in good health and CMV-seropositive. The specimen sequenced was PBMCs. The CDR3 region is CASQESSGGNTEAFF. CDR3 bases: TGCGCCAGCCAAGAATCTTCGGGGGGGAACACTGAAGCTTTCTTT.